A selection of T cell receptor beta chains follows, all from one sample in a study of blood T cell repertoires in COVID-19. Assay used: immunoSEQ multiplex PCR; TCRdb lists only in-frame clones, some missing. The data hold 50,000 or so clones, with over 75% observed a single time. Input material: peripheral blood. Receptor source: a human donor in a cohort sampled during active COVID-19. The CDR3 runs from the conserved cysteine through the conserved F or W. The order of the fields is D gene, clone size, J gene, V gene, CDR3 DNA, CDR3 protein. The D gene is left open where the match is weak. A clone size is listed for some rows: how often the clone was seen (once, few, many), or a class if it is expanded.

D: -
size: -
J: TRBJ1-3
V: TRBV30
DNA: TGTGCCTGGAGCGAACAGGGCTACTCTGGAAACACCATATATTTT
CDR3: CAWSEQGYSGNTIYF

D: -
size: once
J: TRBJ1-5
V: TRBV6-6
DNA: TGTGCCAGCAGTTCTCCGGGCAATCAGCCCCAGCATTTT
CDR3: CASSSPGNQPQHF

D: -
size: -
J: TRBJ2-1
V: TRBV2
DNA: TGTGCCAGCATTTACTCCCGGGAAGCGGGTGTATCCTACAATGAGCAGTTCTTC
CDR3: CASIYSREAGVSYNEQFF

D: -
size: -
J: TRBJ1-5
V: TRBV6-2/TRBV6-3
DNA: TGTGCCAGCAGTTACGGCAGGGCCTATAGCAATCAGCCCCAGCATTTT
CDR3: CASSYGRAYSNQPQHF

D: -
size: once
J: TRBJ1-2
V: TRBV18
DNA: TGTGCCAGCTCACTTAATCAGGGATACTATGGCTACACCTTC
CDR3: CASSLNQGYYGYTF

D: TRBD1
size: few
J: TRBJ1-2
V: TRBV6-4
DNA: TGTGCCAGCAGTGCAGGGACAGGGGGGAATGGCTACACCTTC
CDR3: CASSAGTGGNGYTF

D: TRBD2
size: -
J: TRBJ2-3
V: TRBV11-3
DNA: TGTGCCAGCAGCTTAAAGACTAGCGGACGTAGCACAGATACGCAGTATTTT
CDR3: CASSLKTSGRSTDTQYF

D: -
size: -
J: TRBJ1-2
V: TRBV5-5
DNA: TGTGCCAGCAGCTTGGATCAGGGGATGGGAACCCTCACCTTC
CDR3: CASSLDQGMGTLTF

D: -
size: -
J: TRBJ2-2
V: TRBV10-3
DNA: TGTGCCATCAGTGAGGGTCAACAGGTGACCGGGGAGCTGTTTTTT
CDR3: CAISEGQQVTGELFF

D: -
size: -
J: TRBJ2-1
V: TRBV4-1
DNA: TGCGCCAGCAGCCAAGATTGGCGGGCCTCCTACAATGAGCAGTTCTTC
CDR3: CASSQDWRASYNEQFF

D: TRBD2
size: -
J: TRBJ2-2
V: TRBV7-9
DNA: TGTGCCAGCAGCTTAGCCGGGCGGGGGAGCGCCGGGGAGCTGTTTTTT
CDR3: CASSLAGRGSAGELFF

D: -
size: -
J: TRBJ1-6
V: TRBV11-2
DNA: TGTGCCAGCAGCTTAGACAGTTATAATTCACCCCTCCACTTT
CDR3: CASSLDSYNSPLHF

D: -
size: -
J: TRBJ2-5
V: TRBV5-1
DNA: TGCGCCAGCAGCTTGTCCGGGTTCCAAGAGACCCAGTACTTC
CDR3: CASSLSGFQETQYF

D: TRBD2
size: -
J: TRBJ2-1
V: TRBV5-1
DNA: TGCGCCAGCAGCAGCGGGAGAACCTACAATGAGCAGTTCTTC
CDR3: CASSSGRTYNEQFF

D: -
size: -
J: TRBJ2-2
V: TRBV3-1/TRBV3-2
DNA: TGTGCCAGCCAGCGCAACACCGGGGAGCTGTTTTTT
CDR3: CASQRNTGELFF

D: -
size: -
J: TRBJ1-4
V: TRBV7-8
DNA: TGTGCCAGCAGCTTTGGTTTAGGGGAGGGACTGTTTTTT
CDR3: CASSFGLGEGLFF

D: TRBD1
size: -
J: TRBJ2-7
V: TRBV11-2
DNA: TGTGCCAGCAGCCCACTCGACAGGGGGCACGAGCAGTACTTC
CDR3: CASSPLDRGHEQYF

D: TRBD1
size: -
J: TRBJ1-1
V: TRBV29-1
DNA: TGCAGCGTTGAAGATGACAGGGAGCCTGAAGCTTTCTTT
CDR3: CSVEDDREPEAFF

D: TRBD2
size: -
J: TRBJ2-5
V: TRBV10-3
DNA: TGTGCCATCAGTGAGGACGCGTGGGCTAGCGGGGGGCCTTACCAAGAGACCCAGTACTTC
CDR3: CAISEDAWASGGPYQETQYF

D: TRBD2
size: -
J: TRBJ2-7
V: TRBV2
DNA: TGTGCCAGCAGTCAAGAGCTAGCGGGAGCCTACGAGCAGTACTTC
CDR3: CASSQELAGAYEQYF

D: -
size: -
J: TRBJ1-1
V: TRBV27
DNA: TGTGCCAGCAGTACAGGGCCAAGGGGGGAAGCTTTCTTT
CDR3: CASSTGPRGEAFF

D: -
size: once
J: TRBJ2-5
V: TRBV28
DNA: TGTGCCAGCTCCCTCGGACAGCAACGACCAGGGACCCAGTACTTC
CDR3: CASSLGQQRPGTQYF

D: -
size: once
J: TRBJ2-5
V: TRBV29-1
DNA: TGCAGCGTTCGGTTGGAGACCCAGTACTTC
CDR3: CSVRLETQYF

D: TRBD2
size: -
J: TRBJ2-7
V: TRBV2
DNA: TGTGCCAGTCAGACTAGCGGAGGGTGGAGGGAGCAGTACTTC
CDR3: CASQTSGGWREQYF

D: TRBD2
size: -
J: TRBJ2-3
V: TRBV29-1
DNA: TGCAGCGTTGTTACTAGCGGGGCATTCACAGATACGCAGTATTTT
CDR3: CSVVTSGAFTDTQYF

D: -
size: -
J: TRBJ2-7
V: TRBV2
DNA: TGTGCCAGCAGCAGACAGTACTACGAGCAGTACTTC
CDR3: CASSRQYYEQYF

D: -
size: -
J: TRBJ1-1
V: TRBV5-1
DNA: TGCGCCAGCAGCTTGACAGGTGGTGATGAAGCTTTCTTT
CDR3: CASSLTGGDEAFF

D: TRBD1
size: -
J: TRBJ2-7
V: TRBV5-1
DNA: TGCGCCAGCAGCTGGGGGAACAGGGGAACCTACGAGCAGTACTTC
CDR3: CASSWGNRGTYEQYF

D: -
size: few
J: TRBJ2-7
V: TRBV7-9
DNA: TGTGCCAGCAGCTTAGCGGGAGGCTACGAGCAGTACTTC
CDR3: CASSLAGGYEQYF

D: TRBD1
size: once
J: TRBJ2-7
V: TRBV15
DNA: TGTGCCACCAGCAGAGGGGGGACAGCTTCCTACGAGCAGTACTTC
CDR3: CATSRGGTASYEQYF

D: -
size: once
J: TRBJ2-7
V: TRBV19
DNA: TGTGCCAGTAGACCCGAGGACAGCTACGAGCAGTACTTC
CDR3: CASRPEDSYEQYF

D: -
size: once
J: TRBJ1-6
V: TRBV5-6
DNA: TGTGCCAGCAGCTTGAGGGGTGCCTATAATTCACCCCTCCACTTT
CDR3: CASSLRGAYNSPLHF

D: TRBD1
size: -
J: TRBJ2-2
V: TRBV5-1
DNA: TGCGCCAGCTCACGACAGGGAGAAAACACCGGGGAGCTGTTTTTT
CDR3: CASSRQGENTGELFF

D: TRBD2
size: -
J: TRBJ2-1
V: TRBV5-4
DNA: TGTGCCAGCAGCTACAGAGCGGGAGCCAGCTACAATGAGCAGTTCTTC
CDR3: CASSYRAGASYNEQFF

D: -
size: -
J: TRBJ1-5
V: TRBV7-2
DNA: TGTGCCAGCAGCCTAGATAGGGAGTCCCAGCATTTT
CDR3: CASSLDRESQHF

D: TRBD1
size: -
J: TRBJ2-5
V: TRBV18
DNA: TGTGCCAGCTCATCAATTGGGACAGCCAAAGAGACCCAGTACTTC
CDR3: CASSSIGTAKETQYF

D: -
size: once
J: TRBJ2-3
V: TRBV3-1/TRBV3-2
DNA: TGTGCCAGCAGCCAAGGGTGGAGGGATGGAGATACGCAGTATTTT
CDR3: CASSQGWRDGDTQYF

D: TRBD1
size: -
J: TRBJ2-1
V: TRBV7-9
DNA: TGTGCCAGCAGGTCCGGGACAGGGATTTATGAGCAGTTCTTC
CDR3: CASRSGTGIYEQFF

D: -
size: once
J: TRBJ2-1
V: TRBV7-9
DNA: TGTGCCAGCAGCTTGGGGATAGCGGACCCCTACAATGAGCAGTTCTTC
CDR3: CASSLGIADPYNEQFF

D: TRBD1
size: -
J: TRBJ2-7
V: TRBV18
DNA: TGTGCCAGCTCCCAGTTCGGGGATGGGACAGGGGCCTACGAGCAGTACTTC
CDR3: CASSQFGDGTGAYEQYF

D: -
size: once
J: TRBJ2-7
V: TRBV6-1
DNA: TGTGCCAGCAGTGAATCTCGGGGGGCCTCCTACGAGCAGTACTTC
CDR3: CASSESRGASYEQYF

D: -
size: -
J: TRBJ2-2
V: TRBV6-5
DNA: TGTGCCAGCAACCGGGAACCGAACACCGGGGAGCTGTTTTTT
CDR3: CASNREPNTGELFF

D: TRBD1
size: -
J: TRBJ2-3
V: TRBV5-6
DNA: TGTGCCAGCAGCCCCGGGACAGGGGGATATGATACGCAGTATTTT
CDR3: CASSPGTGGYDTQYF

D: TRBD2
size: -
J: TRBJ2-1
V: TRBV27
DNA: TGTGCCAGCAGCTCGGGAGGATGGTTGAATGAGCAGTTCTTC
CDR3: CASSSGGWLNEQFF

D: TRBD1
size: once
J: TRBJ2-5
V: TRBV5-1
DNA: TGCGCCAGCAGCTTGGAGGGACAGGGCCGGGAGACCCAGTACTTC
CDR3: CASSLEGQGRETQYF

D: TRBD1
size: -
J: TRBJ2-1
V: TRBV5-4
DNA: TGTGCCAGCATCACAGGGGCTCCCAGCTCCTACAATGAGCAGTTCTTC
CDR3: CASITGAPSSYNEQFF

D: TRBD1
size: once
J: TRBJ2-7
V: TRBV7-9
DNA: TGTGCCAGCAGCCCCCTCTGGCAGGGGGCCTACGAGCAGTACTTC
CDR3: CASSPLWQGAYEQYF